A selection of T cell receptor beta chains follows, all from one sample in a study of metastatic and nonmetastatic thyroid tumors. MiXCR re-clonotyped the PCR reads for TCRdb. Among tens of thousands of clones listed, about 20% were seen once. Sequencing input: blood. The receptors were gathered from a female donor with papillary thyroid cancer or a benign thyroid nodule (not recorded which). Some clones in this sample may be carry-over from other donors' samples. Each CDR3 is given with its conserved first and last residue. The D gene is left open where the match is weak. Not all rows give a size; the values are once, few, many and, for expanded clones, a class.

>TRBJ1-3|TRBV9|many|-
CASSVSWSGNGNTIYF
TGTGCCAGCAGCGTAAGTTGGTCAGGGAATGGAAACACCATATATTTT
>TRBJ1-3|TRBV4-1|many|-
CASSRGRLSGNTIYF
TGCGCCAGCAGCAGAGGACGGCTCTCTGGAAACACCATATATTTT
>TRBJ1-5|TRBV19|many|-
CASSIKSGDQPQHF
TGTGCCAGTAGTATTAAGTCAGGAGATCAGCCCCAGCATTTT
>TRBJ1-2|TRBV28|many|TRBD1
CASRRQGAGYGYTF
TGTGCCAGCAGAAGGCAGGGGGCAGGCTATGGCTACACCTTC
>TRBJ1-5|TRBV30|many|TRBD1
CAWSVRDSRQPQHF
TGTGCCTGGAGTGTACGGGACAGCCGGCAGCCCCAGCATTTT
>TRBJ2-1|TRBV20-1|few|-
CSARRLRSYNEQFF
TGCAGTGCTAGGCGGTTACGGTCCTACAATGAGCAGTTCTTC
>TRBJ1-5|TRBV20-1|-|-
CSTLEDISNQPQHF
TGCAGTACGCTGGAGGACATTAGCAATCAGCCCCAGCATTTT
>TRBJ1-1|TRBV6-1|many|-
CASMRTLGTEAFF
TGTGCCAGCATGCGGACCTTGGGCACTGAAGCTTTCTTT
>TRBJ1-2|TRBV5-1|-|TRBD1
CASTRTSDRESGYTF
TGCGCCAGCACCCGGACCTCCGACAGGGAATCCGGCTACACCTTC
>TRBJ2-2|TRBV5-1|many|TRBD2
CASSQSSGSFTGELFF
TGCGCCAGCAGCCAATCCAGCGGGAGTTTCACCGGGGAGCTGTTTTTT
>TRBJ2-3|TRBV24-1|many|-
CATSPPSTDTQYF
TGTGCCACCTCGCCCCCCAGCACAGATACGCAGTATTTT
>TRBJ1-2|TRBV6-1|few|TRBD1
CASRRQGSYGYTF
TGTGCCAGCAGGCGACAGGGAAGCTATGGCTACACCTTC
>TRBJ2-5|TRBV6-4|many|TRBD1
CASSDSSTGGAETQYF
TGTGCCAGCAGTGACTCGAGCACAGGGGGCGCAGAGACCCAGTACTTC
>TRBJ1-2|TRBV2|many|-
CASRRTAAYGYTF
TGTGCCAGCAGACGGACAGCCGCCTATGGCTACACCTTC
>TRBJ2-3|TRBV28|many|TRBD1
CASNPGQGATDTQYF
TGTGCCAGCAACCCGGGACAGGGGGCCACAGATACGCAGTATTTT
>TRBJ2-2|TRBV27|-|TRBD1
CASRSTGGLGDTGKLFF
TGTGCCAGCAGATCGACAGGGGGCTTGGGGGACACCGGGAAGCTGTTTTTT
>TRBJ2-1|TRBV5-4|many|-
CASSLRGAQGEQFF
TGTGCCAGCAGCTTGAGGGGGGCGCAGGGTGAGCAGTTCTTC
>TRBJ2-7|TRBV2|many|TRBD1
CASSVKGQGASEQYF
TGTGCCAGCAGTGTTAAGGGACAGGGGGCTTCCGAGCAGTACTTC
>TRBJ1-1|TRBV13|-|-
CASSSTGSFTEAFF
TGTGCCAGCAGCTCAACAGGGTCGTTCACTGAAGCTTTCTTT
>TRBJ2-5|TRBV5-4|-|-
CASSSYSGRHQETQYF
TGTGCCAGCAGCTCCTATAGCGGTAGGCACCAAGAGACCCAGTACTTC
>TRBJ2-7|TRBV18|-|TRBD1
CVGSRQGREQYF
TGTGTCGGCTCCAGACAGGGTCGGGAGCAGTACTTC
>TRBJ1-2|TRBV6-1|many|-
CASSPGTGYTF
TGTGCCAGCAGTCCCGGGACTGGCTACACCTTC
>TRBJ2-7|TRBV7-2|many|TRBD1
CASSLIDRGSYEQYF
TGTGCCAGCAGCCTAATCGACAGGGGTTCCTACGAGCAGTACTTC
>TRBJ2-7|TRBV5-4|many|-
CASSSQGDEQYF
TGTGCCAGCAGCTCGCAAGGGGACGAGCAGTACTTC
>TRBJ1-2|TRBV5-1|-|-
CASSLYGADYGYTF
TGCGCCAGCAGCTTGTATGGGGCAGACTATGGCTACACCTTC
>TRBJ2-5|TRBV4-2|many|TRBD1
CASSRQGQPQETQYF
TGTGCCAGCAGCCGACAGGGACAACCACAAGAGACCCAGTACTTC
>TRBJ1-3|TRBV20-1|many|-
CSARVPGATGNTIYF
TGCAGTGCTAGAGTTCCGGGGGCGACTGGAAACACCATATATTTT
>TRBJ2-5|TRBV20-1|many|TRBD1
CSAPDRRETQYF
TGCAGTGCCCCGGACAGGCGGGAGACCCAGTACTTC
>TRBJ2-5|TRBV10-3|many|-
CAISDRTETQYF
TGTGCCATCAGTGATCGGACGGAGACCCAGTACTTC
>TRBJ1-5|TRBV9|-|-
CASSREGLSNQPQHF
TGTGCCAGCAGCCGAGAGGGGCTCAGCAACCAGCCCCAGCATTTT
>TRBJ2-2|TRBV5-1|many|-
CASSPSGEGTGELFF
TGCGCCAGCAGCCCCTCAGGGGAGGGCACCGGGGAGCTGTTTTTT
>TRBJ2-7|TRBV7-8|once|-
CASSLESLSEYEQYF
TGTGCCAGCAGCTTAGAGTCTCTATCCGAGTACGAGCAGTACTTC
>TRBJ2-5|TRBV28|-|-
CASSILLPQETQYF
TGCGCCAGCAGTATCCTCCTTCCTCAAGAGACCCAGTACTTC
>TRBJ2-7|TRBV18|many|TRBD1
CASSPWDRPSYEQYF
TGTGCCAGCTCACCTTGGGACAGGCCATCCTACGAGCAGTACTTC
>TRBJ1-2|TRBV10-3|many|-
CASSRVGNYGYTF
TGTGCCAGCAGCAGGGTGGGTAACTATGGCTACACCTTC
>TRBJ2-1|TRBV2|many|TRBD2
CASSPSGTSRYEQFF
TGTGCCAGCAGTCCCTCCGGGACTAGCAGGTATGAGCAGTTCTTC
>TRBJ2-5|TRBV20-1|-|-
CSARSMDGGRFQETQYF
TGCAGTGCTAGATCCATGGACGGTGGGAGGTTCCAAGAGACCCAGTACTTC
>TRBJ2-2|TRBV6-1|-|-
CASSDRSTRELFF
TGTGCCAGCAGTGACCGGTCAACCCGGGAGCTGTTTTTT
>TRBJ2-3|TRBV2|-|-
CASIMRTVADTQYF
TGTGCCAGCATAATGAGGACAGTAGCAGATACGCAGTATTTT
>TRBJ2-2|TRBV18|many|TRBD2
CASSPAGGPNTGELFF
TGTGCCAGCTCACCAGCGGGAGGGCCGAACACCGGGGAGCTGTTTTTT
>TRBJ1-6|TRBV6-1|many|TRBD1
CASSPDTGGSSSPLHF
TGTGCCAGCAGTCCCGACACAGGGGGCTCGTCTTCACCCCTCCACTTT
>TRBJ2-7|TRBV9|-|-
CASSGRPGQSSYEKYF
TGTGCCAGCAGCGGACGTCCTGGACAGAGCTCGTACGAGAAGTACTTC
>TRBJ1-1|TRBV6-4|many|-
CASSPEKGTEAFF
TGTGCCAGCAGTCCTGAGAAGGGCACTGAAGCTTTCTTT
>TRBJ2-7|TRBV5-1|-|-
CASSVGSGSVNEQYF
TGCGCCAGCAGCGTAGGTTCTGGGTCCGTGAACGAGCAGTACTTC
>TRBJ1-5|TRBV20-1|many|-
CSASQFNQPQHF
TGCAGTGCTAGCCAATTCAATCAGCCCCAGCATTTT
>TRBJ1-2|TRBV5-1|many|TRBD1
CASSVDRAGDYGYTF
TGCGCCAGCAGCGTAGACAGGGCAGGAGACTATGGCTACACCTTC
>TRBJ2-1|TRBV19|many|-
CASSSGSYNEQFF
TGTGCCAGTAGTAGCGGCTCCTACAATGAGCAGTTCTTC
>TRBJ1-1|TRBV12-3/TRBV12-4|few|-
CASSFGTHTEAFF
TGTGCCAGCAGTTTCGGGACGCACACTGAAGCTTTCTTT
>TRBJ2-1|TRBV5-1|-|-
CASSLRTGSYNEQFF
TGCGCCAGCAGCCTCCGGACGGGCTCCTACAATGAGCAGTTCTTC
>TRBJ2-3|TRBV4-2|few|-
CASAKQGNTDTQYF
TGTGCCAGCGCAAAACAGGGAAACACAGATACGCAGTATTTT
>TRBJ1-6|TRBV12-3/TRBV12-4|many|TRBD1
CASSSGTGYSPLHF
TGTGCCAGCAGTTCCGGGACAGGGTATTCACCCCTCCACTTT
>TRBJ2-7|TRBV28|many|-
CASSRHLDEQYF
TGTGCCAGCAGTCGACACTTGGACGAGCAGTACTTC
>TRBJ1-2|TRBV27|many|-
CASSLRDLGWGYTF
TGTGCCAGCAGTTTGAGGGACCTAGGCTGGGGCTACACCTTC